These T cell receptor beta chains were read from a single sample in a study of T cell responses to AZD1222 COVID-19 vaccine. Sequenced by immunoSEQ multiplex PCR; TCRdb stores in-frame clones only, minus some. Here the sample spans 100,000 to 150,000 clones, about 87% being singletons. The specimen comprised peripheral blood, sampled on day 0 of AZD1222 vaccination. These receptors were obtained from an adult in good health. CDR3s include the opening cysteine and the closing phenylalanine or tryptophan. D genes are given only for firm matches. Expanded clones get a size class; other rows say once, few or many, or leave the size out.

d_gene: -; v_gene: TRBV9; j_gene: TRBJ2-3; len: 15; abundance: once; CDR3nt: TGTGCCAGCAGTTCCAGCGGGTTTAGCACAGATACGCAGTATTTT; CDR3aa: CASSSSGFSTDTQYF
d_gene: -; v_gene: TRBV6-5; j_gene: TRBJ1-4; len: 15; abundance: few; CDR3nt: TGTGCCAGCAGTTATTCCAACCTCGGGGGAGAAAAACTGTTTTTT; CDR3aa: CASSYSNLGGEKLFF
d_gene: TRBD1; v_gene: TRBV19; j_gene: TRBJ2-1; len: 13; abundance: -; CDR3nt: TGTGCCAGTGTAGACAGGGGCTCGGATGAGCAGTTCTTC; CDR3aa: CASVDRGSDEQFF
d_gene: TRBD1; v_gene: TRBV19; j_gene: TRBJ1-2; len: 14; abundance: once; CDR3nt: TGTGCCAGTAGTACGAACCTGGACAGGCCCGAATACACCTTC; CDR3aa: CASSTNLDRPEYTF
d_gene: -; v_gene: TRBV28; j_gene: TRBJ2-3; len: 15; abundance: -; CDR3nt: TGTGCCAGCAGTCGCTCCGGGAATACGGGAGATACGCAGTATTTT; CDR3aa: CASSRSGNTGDTQYF
d_gene: TRBD2; v_gene: TRBV2; j_gene: TRBJ2-3; len: 13; abundance: -; CDR3nt: TGTGCCAGCAGTGCTAGCGGGATTGATACGCAGTATTTT; CDR3aa: CASSASGIDTQYF
d_gene: -; v_gene: TRBV6-5; j_gene: TRBJ2-7; len: 11; abundance: -; CDR3nt: TGTGCCAGCAGTTTAGGTTACGAGCAGTACTTC; CDR3aa: CASSLGYEQYF
d_gene: -; v_gene: TRBV2; j_gene: TRBJ2-7; len: 13; abundance: once; CDR3nt: TGTGCCAGCAGTGAATTTCCTCCCTACGAGCAGTACTTC; CDR3aa: CASSEFPPYEQYF
d_gene: TRBD2; v_gene: TRBV6-7; j_gene: TRBJ2-7; len: 14; abundance: -; CDR3nt: TGTGCCAGCCGGACTAGCGGCGACTCCTACGAGCAGTACTTC; CDR3aa: CASRTSGDSYEQYF
d_gene: -; v_gene: TRBV27; j_gene: TRBJ2-1; len: 12; abundance: -; CDR3nt: TGTGCCAGCAGTTTACTCTACAATGAGCAGTTCTTC; CDR3aa: CASSLLYNEQFF
d_gene: -; v_gene: TRBV7-6; j_gene: TRBJ1-4; len: 15; abundance: -; CDR3nt: TGTGCCAGCAGCTTAAGGGCAGGGCAGAATGAAAAACTGTTTTTT; CDR3aa: CASSLRAGQNEKLFF
d_gene: -; v_gene: TRBV3-1/TRBV3-2; j_gene: TRBJ2-7; len: 13; abundance: once; CDR3nt: TGTGCCAGCAGCCAAGATGGACCCTACGAGCAGTACTTC; CDR3aa: CASSQDGPYEQYF
d_gene: -; v_gene: TRBV7-2; j_gene: TRBJ1-1; len: 14; abundance: few; CDR3nt: TGTGCCAGCAGCTTAGGCAGAGTGAACACTGAAGCTTTCTTT; CDR3aa: CASSLGRVNTEAFF
d_gene: TRBD2; v_gene: TRBV24-1; j_gene: TRBJ2-2; len: 15; abundance: few; CDR3nt: TGTGCCACCAGTGATGGACTAGCGGGCACCGGGGAGCTGTTTTTT; CDR3aa: CATSDGLAGTGELFF
d_gene: TRBD2; v_gene: TRBV5-8; j_gene: TRBJ2-1; len: 13; abundance: few; CDR3nt: TGTGCCAGCAGCTTACTAGCGGGAAATGAGCAGTTCTTC; CDR3aa: CASSLLAGNEQFF
d_gene: TRBD2; v_gene: TRBV3-1/TRBV3-2; j_gene: TRBJ2-7; len: 15; abundance: few; CDR3nt: TGTGCCAGCAGCCCCCGGACTAGCGGGAGGGACGAGCAGTACTTC; CDR3aa: CASSPRTSGRDEQYF
d_gene: -; v_gene: TRBV6-1; j_gene: TRBJ1-5; len: 14; abundance: -; CDR3nt: TGTGCCAGCAGTGAGAGGGGAAGGAATCAGCCCCAGCATTTT; CDR3aa: CASSERGRNQPQHF
d_gene: -; v_gene: TRBV7-3; j_gene: TRBJ1-4; len: 15; abundance: -; CDR3nt: TGTGCCAGCAGCTTAAATGGGGAAACTAATGAAAAACTGTTTTTT; CDR3aa: CASSLNGETNEKLFF
d_gene: TRBD2; v_gene: TRBV5-4; j_gene: TRBJ2-1; len: 14; abundance: -; CDR3nt: TGTGCCAGCAGCTTACCTAGCGGGAACAATGAGCAGTTCTTC; CDR3aa: CASSLPSGNNEQFF
d_gene: TRBD1; v_gene: TRBV5-1; j_gene: TRBJ1-4; len: 15; abundance: -; CDR3nt: TGCGCCAGCAGCGCCTCGACAGGGAATCGTGAAAAACTGTTTTTT; CDR3aa: CASSASTGNREKLFF
d_gene: TRBD2; v_gene: TRBV13; j_gene: TRBJ2-2; len: 16; abundance: -; CDR3nt: TGTGCCAGCAGCTCCAGACTAGCGGGAGCACCCGGGGAGCTGTTTTTT; CDR3aa: CASSSRLAGAPGELFF
d_gene: -; v_gene: TRBV19; j_gene: TRBJ1-1; len: 12; abundance: -; CDR3nt: TGTGCCACCGGAGTGGGTAACACTGAAGCTTTCTTT; CDR3aa: CATGVGNTEAFF
d_gene: -; v_gene: TRBV19; j_gene: TRBJ1-5; len: 13; abundance: -; CDR3nt: TGTGCCAGTAGTTCCCACGATGGTCAGCCCCAGCATTTT; CDR3aa: CASSSHDGQPQHF
d_gene: TRBD2; v_gene: TRBV13; j_gene: TRBJ2-3; len: 16; abundance: -; CDR3nt: TGTGCCAGCAGCTTAGCGGCCGGCGGGAGGGGTCTGCGGCAGTATTTT; CDR3aa: CASSLAAGGRGLRQYF
d_gene: -; v_gene: TRBV29-1; j_gene: TRBJ1-2; len: 12; abundance: -; CDR3nt: TGCAGCGTTGAGGACATCCCTAGTAGGCACACCTTC; CDR3aa: CSVEDIPSRHTF
d_gene: -; v_gene: TRBV28; j_gene: TRBJ1-5; len: 13; abundance: -; CDR3nt: TGTGCCAGCAGTGAGGGAGAAGATCAGCCCCAGCATTTT; CDR3aa: CASSEGEDQPQHF
d_gene: -; v_gene: TRBV14; j_gene: TRBJ2-1; len: 16; abundance: -; CDR3nt: TGTGCCAGCAGCAAATCACCCCTCCTGAACTACAATGAGCAGTTCTTC; CDR3aa: CASSKSPLLNYNEQFF
d_gene: TRBD2; v_gene: TRBV5-1; j_gene: TRBJ2-7; len: 16; abundance: -; CDR3nt: TGCGCCAGCAGCTCGTTAGCGGGAGTGGGTCTGGTCGAGCAGTACTTC; CDR3aa: CASSSLAGVGLVEQYF
d_gene: -; v_gene: TRBV28; j_gene: TRBJ1-1; len: 13; abundance: -; CDR3nt: TGTGCCAGCGCAGGGAGTTGGGACACTGAAGCTTTCTTT; CDR3aa: CASAGSWDTEAFF
d_gene: TRBD1; v_gene: TRBV9; j_gene: TRBJ2-7; len: 16; abundance: -; CDR3nt: TGTGCCAGCAGCGCCCACGAGCAGGGGGCTTCCTACGAGCAGTACTTC; CDR3aa: CASSAHEQGASYEQYF
d_gene: -; v_gene: TRBV3-1/TRBV3-2; j_gene: TRBJ1-4; len: 16; abundance: -; CDR3nt: TGTGCCAGCAGCCAGGTAGGGGACCCCGGCGGTGAAAAACTGTTTTTT; CDR3aa: CASSQVGDPGGEKLFF
d_gene: -; v_gene: TRBV18; j_gene: TRBJ1-1; len: 15; abundance: few; CDR3nt: TGTGCCAGCTCACCCCCGGGTGGGGGTAACACTGAAGCTTTCTTT; CDR3aa: CASSPPGGGNTEAFF
d_gene: -; v_gene: TRBV5-1; j_gene: TRBJ1-4; len: 15; abundance: -; CDR3nt: TGCGCCAGCACCTTGAGTGGACGGACAAATGAAAAACTGTTTTTT; CDR3aa: CASTLSGRTNEKLFF
d_gene: TRBD1; v_gene: TRBV7-2; j_gene: TRBJ2-7; len: 17; abundance: -; CDR3nt: TGTGCCAGCAGCTTAGTTCAGGGGGCGAGACCAGAATACGAGCAGTACTTC; CDR3aa: CASSLVQGARPEYEQYF
d_gene: -; v_gene: TRBV5-1; j_gene: TRBJ2-1; len: 15; abundance: -; CDR3nt: TGCGCCAGCAGCGGTGAGGGGGGATCATACAATGAGCAGTTCTTC; CDR3aa: CASSGEGGSYNEQFF